Listed below are T cell receptor beta chains from one sample, sequenced in a study of T cell repertoires in cytomegalovirus infection. TCRdb re-analysed the reads in MiXCR, keeping a single row per CDR3 protein. The table has 680,000 or so distinct CDR3 sequences, 35% seen once; the top ten hold around 2.8%. Sequenced material: PBMCs. Receptors originate from a human donor in good health (CMV status not recorded). Some clones in this sample may be carry-over from other donors' samples. CDR3s include the opening cysteine and the closing phenylalanine or tryptophan. Each record gives: CDR3 DNA, CDR3 protein, V gene, D gene, clone size, CDR3 length, J gene. D genes are given only for firm matches. Not all rows give a size; the values are once, few, many and, for expanded clones, a class.

TGTGCCAGCAGCGTACGAAGACAGGGAACCCAAGAGACCCAGTACTTC CASSVRRQGTQETQYF TRBV5-5 TRBD1 . 16 TRBJ2-5
TGCGCCAGCAGCCAAGATAACGCGATCGTCACCTACGAGCAGTACTTC CASSQDNAIVTYEQYF TRBV4-1 . few 16 TRBJ2-7
TGCAGTGCCTCAGGGGGCGGCGAGACCCAGTACTTC CSASGGGETQYF TRBV20-1 TRBD1 . 12 TRBJ2-5
TGTGCCAGCATCCCCGGACTAGCGAATGGAGAGACCCAGTACTTC CASIPGLANGETQYF TRBV7-8 TRBD2 few 15 TRBJ2-5
TGTGCTAGTGGTTTGGGGGGGGGGGGACAGGGGTACTATGGCTACACCTTC CASGLGGGGQGYYGYTF TRBV12-5 TRBD1 few 17 TRBJ1-2
TGTGCCAGCAGTTTATACGGCGCCGGGAGGGAGACCCAGTACTTC CASSLYGAGRETQYF TRBV28 TRBD2 . 15 TRBJ2-5
TGTGCCAGCAGCTTAGGGGGAGGGTACACTGAAGCTTTCTTT CASSLGGGYTEAFF TRBV11-2 . many 14 TRBJ1-1
TGCAGCGTCGAAACTCAGGGGTCCACAGATACGCAGTATTTT CSVETQGSTDTQYF TRBV29-1 . few 14 TRBJ2-3
TGCAGTGCCCGCAGGCTGTTTTCGGGGGGCTCTGGGGCCAACGTCCTGACTTTC CSARRLFSGGSGANVLTF TRBV20-1 TRBD2 . 18 TRBJ2-6
TGTGCCAGCAGCGTGCGGGGGGTCTACGAGCAGTACTTC CASSVRGVYEQYF TRBV7-6 TRBD2 few 13 TRBJ2-7
TGTGCCAGCAGCCAACCTCTAGCTGGCCAAGAGACCAAGTCCTTC CASSQPLAGQETKSF TRBV3-1 . . 15 TRBJ2-5
TGTGCCAGCAGTCTCGACAGGGCGGATGGCACTGAAGCTTTCTTT CASSLDRADGTEAFF TRBV12-3/TRBV12-4 TRBD1 . 15 TRBJ1-1
TGTGCCAGCAGCGCCGGGCCGACAGGCGTGTTCTTT CASSAGPTGVFF TRBV7-2 . many 12 TRBJ1-1
TGTGCCAGCTCACCCCTCGCGCGGCAGAATGAGCAGTTCTTC CASSPLARQNEQFF TRBV18 . . 14 TRBJ2-1
TGCAGTGCTAGGAGCCAGCGCAGAAACACCGGGGAGCTGTTTTTT CSARSQRRNTGELFF TRBV20-1 . . 15 TRBJ2-2